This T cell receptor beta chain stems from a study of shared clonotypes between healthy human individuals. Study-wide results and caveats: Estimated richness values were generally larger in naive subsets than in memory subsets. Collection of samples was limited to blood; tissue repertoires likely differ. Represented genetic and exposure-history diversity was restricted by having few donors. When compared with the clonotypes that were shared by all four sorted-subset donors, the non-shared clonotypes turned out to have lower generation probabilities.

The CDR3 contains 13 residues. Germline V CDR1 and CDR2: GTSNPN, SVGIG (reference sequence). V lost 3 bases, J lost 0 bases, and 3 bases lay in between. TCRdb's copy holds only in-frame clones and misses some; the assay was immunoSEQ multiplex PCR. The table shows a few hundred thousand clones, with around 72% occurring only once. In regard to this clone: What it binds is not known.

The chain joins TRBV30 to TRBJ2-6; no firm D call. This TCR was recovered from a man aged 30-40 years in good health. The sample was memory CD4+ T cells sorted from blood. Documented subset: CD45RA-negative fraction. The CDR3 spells CAWRVSGANVLTF. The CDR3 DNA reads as TGTGCCTGGAGAGTCTCTGGGGCCAACGTCCTGACTTTC. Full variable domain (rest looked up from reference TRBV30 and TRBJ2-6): SQTIHQWPATLVQPVGSPLSLECTVEGTSNPNLYWYRQAAGRGLQLLFYSVGIGQISSEVPQNLSASRPQDRQFILSSKKLLLSDSGFYLCAWRVSGANVLTFGAGSRLTVL.